Listed here is a single T cell receptor beta chain. What it recognizes is unknown. This sample is part of a study of Graves' ophthalmopathy and Graves' hyperthyroidism. Amplifying from RNA transcripts, the study obtained TCR beta CDR3 regions. Second-round multiplex PCR came after first-round RT-PCR with HTBI primers. One entry per CDR3 protein results from TCRdb running MiXCR on the multiplex PCR reads. The sample carries about 39,000 distinct CDR3 sequences, about half recorded once. The study, taken as a whole, reports: The model's ophthalmopathy progression predictions had just under 71% sensitivity and approximately 72% specificity.

Certain patients, namely those with other autoimmune diseases, uncontrolled infections, pregnancy or lactation, were excluded. The PBMC fraction was derived from around 10 ml of fresh peripheral blood. This CDR3 has 12 amino acids. In germline, CDR1 is DFQATT, CDR2 SNEGSKA (reference sequence). Germline trimming cut 8 bases from V and 4 bases from J; bases unmatched to any gene: 6. The TCR comes from an adult woman with stable Graves' hyperthyroidism. V and J are TRBV20-1 and TRBJ2-5; 8 nucleotides line up with TRBD1. Specimen: peripheral blood. This CDR3 reads CSPQGARETQYF. The CDR3 DNA sequence: TGCAGTCCCCAGGGGGCGCGAGAGACCCAGTACTTC.